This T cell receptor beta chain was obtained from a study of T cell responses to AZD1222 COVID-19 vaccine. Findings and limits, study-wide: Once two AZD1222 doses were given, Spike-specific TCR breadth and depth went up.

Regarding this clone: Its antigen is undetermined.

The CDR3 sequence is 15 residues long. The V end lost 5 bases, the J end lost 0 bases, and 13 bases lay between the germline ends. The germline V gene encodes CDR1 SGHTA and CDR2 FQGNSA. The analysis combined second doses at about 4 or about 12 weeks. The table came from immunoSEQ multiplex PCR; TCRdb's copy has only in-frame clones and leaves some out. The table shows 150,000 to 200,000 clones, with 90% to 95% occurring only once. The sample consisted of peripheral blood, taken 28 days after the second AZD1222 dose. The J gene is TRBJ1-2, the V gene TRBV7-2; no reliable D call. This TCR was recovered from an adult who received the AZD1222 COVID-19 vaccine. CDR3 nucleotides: TGTGCCAGCAGCCCGGACGGAAGAGCTAACTATGGCTACACCTTC. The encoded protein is CASSPDGRANYGYTF.